The rows below give T cell receptor beta chains drawn from one sample of a study of blood T cells in healthy people across ages. TCRdb reprocessed the 5' RACE reads with MiXCR, giving one entry per CDR3 protein. The sample shows approximately 1,000,000 distinct CDR3 sequences, less than 45% of them seen only once. The sequenced sample consisted of blood. These receptors originate from a man younger than 35 in good health. The CDR3 runs from the conserved cysteine through the conserved F or W. Each record gives: clone size, V gene, CDR3 protein. Not every row has a clone size; where given, it reads once, few, many or a size class.

size: few
V: TRBV27
CDR3: CASSLGGGVWNEQFF

size: .
V: TRBV5-6
CDR3: CASERGEGMTDTQYF

size: few
V: TRBV7-2
CDR3: CASSLDRVRNNEQFF

size: .
V: TRBV10-2
CDR3: CASSESTEVNGHTF

size: many
V: TRBV20-1
CDR3: CSATTLALLEQFF

size: .
V: TRBV5-1
CDR3: CASSLALWLEHNEQYF

size: few
V: TRBV6-2/TRBV6-3
CDR3: CASSYSIEKLFF

size: few
V: TRBV20-1
CDR3: CSARAGGHSNQPQHF

size: few
V: TRBV14
CDR3: CASSQDGRTQYF

size: .
V: TRBV5-6
CDR3: CASSFLPDRYGYTF

size: .
V: TRBV2
CDR3: CASSESDSRDYNEQYF

size: few
V: TRBV14
CDR3: CASSQQGSSPLHF

size: .
V: TRBV7-2
CDR3: CASSIRFKADGYTF

size: .
V: TRBV5-1
CDR3: CASSLTGGGYGYTF